These 30 T cell receptor beta chains originate from one sample sequenced in a study of CD8+CD57+ T cells in acquired aplastic anemia. Template material for TCR beta VDJ and CDR3 profiling consisted of genomic DNA. MiXCR, run by TCRdb on the reads, gives a single entry per CDR3 protein. The sample lists 250,000 to 350,000 distinct CDR3 sequences; 50% to 70% were seen once. Sequences were obtained from sorted CD4+, CD8+, or CD8+CD57+ T cells (not recorded which) from PBMCs. The receptor set was obtained from a human donor with severe aplastic anemia or a healthy control (not recorded which).

The gene calls are TRBV15 and TRBJ1-2; a weak D match, TRBD1 (5 bases). The V and J ends lost 0 bases and 4 bases respectively, with 9 bases between them. CDR3 size: 14 residues. CDR1 is LNHNV and CDR2 is YYDKDF in the germline V gene (reference sequence). For the CDR3, the DNA is TGTGCCACCAGCAGAGATGGGACGGCCTATGGCTACACCTTC. Residues: CATSRDGTAYGYTF. The full variable domain, with the rest looked up from reference TRBV15 and TRBJ1-2, is DAMVIQNPRYQVTQFGKPVTLSCSQTLNHNVMYWYQQKSSQAPKLLFHYYDKDFNNEADTPDNFQSRRPNTSFCFLDIRSPGLGDTAMYLCATSRDGTAYGYTFGSGTRLTVV.

In this sample, this clonotype turned up a few times. The chain recombines TRBV15 with TRBJ1-6; TRBD1 might be the D (6 bases). Trimming pared 3 bases from V and 5 bases from J, leaving 11 bases between. This CDR3 comprises 15 residues. Germline CDR1 and CDR2: LNHNV and YYDKDF (reference sequence). The CDR3 nucleotides read TGTGCCACCAGCAGCAGAGGGGGGGATAATTCACCCCTCCACTTT. Amino acids: CATSSRGGDNSPLHF.

This clonotype was detected many times. The J gene is TRBJ2-7, the V gene TRBV9, with 9 bases fitting TRBD1. V lost 4 bases, J lost 4 bases, and 9 bases stayed unmatched. Germline V lookup: CDR1 SGDLS, CDR2 YYNGEE. This CDR3 has 15 residues. The DNA for the CDR3 is TGTGCCAGCAGCCCGAGGGACAGGGATTGGTACGAGCAGTACTTC. Encoded protein: CASSPRDRDWYEQYF.

This clonotype was detected only a few times. The V call is TRBV20-1, the J call TRBJ2-7; TRBD1 matches at 7 bases. V was clipped by 6 bases and J by 2 bases; unmatched bases: 7. Germline assignment: CDR1 DFQATT and CDR2 SNEGSKA (reference sequence). The CDR3 is 13 amino acids. This CDR3 reads CSAQQGTTYEQYF. Written as DNA, the CDR3 is TGCAGTGCCCAACAGGGGACGACCTACGAGCAGTACTTC.

The rearrangement links TRBV7-6 to TRBJ2-1; 12 positions agree with TRBD2. In germline, CDR1 is SGHVS, CDR2 FNYEAQ. J was trimmed by 4 bases and V by 3 bases; bases with no gene match: 4. This CDR3 has 16 amino acids. DNA of the CDR3: TGTGCCAGCAGCTTTAGACTAGCGGGAGTGTACAATGAGCAGTTCTTC. Its protein is CASSFRLAGVYNEQFF.

The chain recombines TRBV27 with TRBJ1-1; D not certain. V shed 4 bases and J shed 1 base, with 10 bases lying between them. CDR3 length equals 14 residues. Germline values: CDR1 MNHEY, CDR2 SMNVEV (reference sequence). CDR3 loop: CASSSNLQNTEAFF. CDR3 in DNA: TGTGCCAGCAGTTCTAACCTACAGAACACTGAAGCTTTCTTT.

On this clonotype: A read error is likely, as this CDR3 ends without the conserved phenylalanine or tryptophan. This chain joins TRBV18 and TRBJ2-3, with 13 bases fitting TRBD2. This CDR3 spans 17 amino acids. The V gene end was trimmed by 6 bases and the J gene end by 1 base; junction bases not matched to a gene: 7. Looked up from germline, CDR1 is KGHSH and CDR2 is LQKENI. The CDR3 sequence: CASSMGLAGTGTDTQYL. CDR3 DNA sequence: TGTGCCAGCTCCATGGGACTAGCGGGGACGGGCACAGATACGCAGTATCTT.

This clonotype was seen more than once but under ten times. The chain employs TRBV20-1 and TRBJ2-3, with TRBD1 matching over 7 bases. The CDR3 has 13 amino acids. CDR1 is DFQATT, CDR2 SNEGSKA, per germline (reference sequence). CDR3 nucleotide sequence: TGCAGCACCGGGACAGACGGAACAGATACGCAGTATTTT. As protein: CSTGTDGTDTQYF.

The V gene is TRBV10-3, the J gene TRBJ2-1, with 9 bases matching TRBD2. Germline V gene lookup returns CDR1 ENHRY and CDR2 SYGVKD. There are 14 residues in the CDR3. V lost 10 bases and J lost 8; bases outside the gene matches: 12. The CDR3 protein is CASRAAGGYDEQFF. The CDR3 DNA sequence: TGTGCCAGCAGGGCAGCGGGAGGTTACGATGAGCAGTTCTTC.

This clonotype was recorded many times. The chain employs TRBV27 and TRBJ1-5; D unclear. Germline-derived CDR1 and CDR2 are MNHEY and SMNVEV (reference sequence). V was trimmed by 8 bases and J by 9 bases, leaving 14 bases between them. The CDR3 loop spans 12 amino acids. The CDR3 protein is CASGLTAGPQHF. In nucleotides, the CDR3 is TGTGCCAGCGGATTGACTGCCGGGCCCCAGCATTTT.

The rearrangement uses TRBV7-9 and TRBJ2-2; D is undetermined. Trimming stripped 3 bases from V and 4 bases from J, with 18 bases between. The CDR3 has 17 amino acids. The V gene's germline CDR1 is SEHNR and CDR2 FQNEAQ (reference sequence). CDR3 protein: CASSFTPFGLGTGELFF. In nucleotides, the CDR3 is TGTGCCAGCAGCTTTACCCCTTTCGGCTTGGGCACCGGGGAGCTGTTTTTT.

This clonotype was detected ten times or more. J is TRBJ1-5 and V is TRBV6-1; D is undetermined. The ends were cut back, 1 base at V and 3 bases at J, with 1 base in the middle. The CDR3 totals 12 residues. CDR1 and CDR2 (germline): MNHNS, SASEGT. The CDR3 spells CASSEDNQPQHF. The CDR3 DNA reads TGTGCCAGCAGTGAAGACAATCAGCCCCAGCATTTT.

The chain carries TRBV2 and TRBJ1-6, with a weak D call TRBD1 (5 bases). Trimming cost V 4 bases and J 7 bases, with 11 bases left between them. The CDR3 sequence is 14 residues long. CDR1 SNHLY and CDR2 FYNNEI come from the germline V gene. The CDR3 DNA is TGTGCCAGCAGTGTCGTAGCAGGGAATTCACCCCTCCACTTT. Protein: CASSVVAGNSPLHF.

This clonotype has at least ten counts. The rearrangement links TRBV9 to TRBJ1-1, with TRBD1 identical over 8 bases. The V gene's germline CDR1 is SGDLS and CDR2 YYNGEE. The CDR3 spans 16 residues. J was trimmed by 3 bases and V by 0 bases; bases with no gene match: 7. This CDR3 reads CASSVDPDRVHTEAFF. The CDR3 DNA reads as TGTGCCAGCAGCGTAGATCCGGACAGGGTTCACACTGAAGCTTTCTTT.

On this clonotype itself: Compared with germline, one end of the junction differs, possibly owing to a read error. The rearrangement uses TRBV7-7 and TRBJ2-1, with 7 bases matching TRBD2. CDR1 is SSHAT, CDR2 FNYEAQ, per germline (reference sequence). This CDR3 has 15 amino acids. CDR3 coding DNA: TGTGCTAGCAGCCCCCAGAGCGGGGTATACAATGAGCAGTTCTTC. Its protein is CASSPQSGVYNEQFF.

This clonotype has more than one count but fewer than ten. This chain connects TRBV10-3 to TRBJ2-7; possibly TRBD2 for D (7 bases). The CDR3 has 12 amino acids. Trimming took 8 bases from V and 3 from J, leaving 11 bases between them. Germline V gene data show CDR1 as ENHRY and CDR2 as SYGVKD. CDR3 loop: CAIGGGYYEQYF. The CDR3 nucleotides read TGTGCCATCGGCGGGGGCTACTACGAGCAGTACTTC.

At least ten counts were recorded for this clonotype. The V gene is TRBV2, the J gene TRBJ1-2, with TRBD1 matching 9 bases. The V gene end was trimmed by 5 bases and the J gene end by 5 bases; junction bases not matched to a gene: 12. This CDR3 comprises 16 residues. The germline gives CDR1 SNHLY, CDR2 FYNNEI. CDR3 coding DNA: TGTGCCAGCAGTTATGACAGGGGGGAATTGGGGTATGGCTACACCTTC. As protein: CASSYDRGELGYGYTF. Together with reference TRBV2 and TRBJ1-2, the CDR3 gives the full variable domain: EPEVTQTPSHQVTQMGQEVILRCVPISNHLYFYWYRQILGQKVEFLVSFYNNEISEKSEIFDDQFSVERPDGSNFTLKIRSTKLEDSAMYFCASSYDRGELGYGYTFGSGTRLTVV.

V gene TRBV7-2 combines with J gene TRBJ1-1; D not resolved. Trimming pared 1 base from V and 5 bases from J, leaving 11 bases between. The CDR3 has 14 amino acids. Germline V gives CDR1 SGHTA, CDR2 FQGNSA. The CDR3 DNA sequence: TGTGCCAGCAGCTTAGAAGGGATGGGGACTGAAGCTTTCTTT. The encoded protein is CASSLEGMGTEAFF.

This clonotype came up once. The chain uses TRBV9 and TRBJ1-1, with D possibly being TRBD1 (6 bases). Trimming left V 4 bases short and J 4 bases short, with 14 bases between. The CDR3 runs 14 residues. CDR1 is SGDLS and CDR2 is YYNGEE in the germline V gene. CDR3 DNA sequence: TGTGCCAGCAGCATCGTCCAGGGGACCACTGAAGCTTTCTTT. It codes for CASSIVQGTTEAFF.

This clonotype was found a few times. Because it lacks the conserved phenylalanine or tryptophan at the end, this CDR3 is likely a read error. Because the CDR3's place on the DNA is in doubt, the DNA is left out and the CDR3 is given as listed by TCRdb. This sequence joins TRBV12-3 or TRBV12-4 and TRBJ1-6; TRBD1 is the table's D call, not checked against the DNA. The CDR3 spans 9 amino acids, including both terminal residues. CDR3 loop: CTGGEGKSS.

V and J are TRBV13 and TRBJ2-1; 15 nucleotides agree with TRBD2. The CDR3 has 20 amino acids. Germline V gene lookup returns CDR1 PRHDT and CDR2 FYEKMQ (reference sequence). Trimming cost V 5 bases and J 4 bases; bases outside gene matches: 15. In DNA, the CDR3 is TGTGCCAGCAGCACCTACTCGAGGACTAGCGGGAGGGCCTCTTACAATGAGCAGTTCTTC. Translating gives CASSTYSRTSGRASYNEQFF.

The rearrangement uses TRBV2 and TRBJ1-4; D perhaps matches TRBD1 (5 bases). The V gene's germline CDR1 is SNHLY and CDR2 FYNNEI. The CDR3 length is 13 residues. Trimming pared 7 bases from V and 8 bases from J, leaving 14 bases between. The CDR3 reads CASKPAPGEKLFF. The CDR3, as DNA: TGTGCCAGCAAGCCGGCCCCAGGGGAAAAACTGTTTTTT.

The rearrangement uses TRBV25-1 and TRBJ2-7; the match to TRBD2 covers 8 bases. The CDR3 runs to 17 residues. The trim removed 2 bases at V and 7 bases at J, leaving 16 bases unmatched. From germline, CDR1 is MGHDK and CDR2 SYGVNS. Here the CDR3 DNA reads TGTGCCAGCAGTGAAGGAGGGGCGGGGGGCATCGTTTCGGAGCAGTACTTC. Its translation: CASSEGGAGGIVSEQYF.

The chain joins TRBV12-3 or TRBV12-4 to TRBJ2-7; TRBD1 or TRBD2 may be the D gene (5 bases each). This CDR3 spans 14 amino acids. The V gene lost 2 bases and the J gene lost 7 bases, with 15 bases spanning the gap. The CDR3 is CASSLSNHWGEQYF. CDR3 in DNA: TGTGCCAGCAGTTTATCCAATCACTGGGGGGAGCAGTACTTC.

The gene calls are TRBV7-2 and TRBJ2-1; 10 bases agree with TRBD2. The CDR3 length is 15 residues. V shed 6 bases, J shed 2 bases, and the junction held 4 bases outside the gene matches. Per the germline V gene, CDR1 is SGHTA and CDR2 is FQGNSA. Written as DNA, the CDR3 is TGTGCCAGCAGAATAGCGGGAGGCACCTACAATGAGCAGTTCTTC. This encodes CASRIAGGTYNEQFF.

The chain employs TRBV9 and TRBJ1-1; 8 bases fit TRBD1. Germline CDR1 is SGDLS and CDR2 is YYNGEE. The CDR3 is made up of 17 amino acids. The V and J ends lost 0 bases and 0 bases, in that order; junction bases with no gene match: 7. The DNA for the CDR3 is TGTGCCAGCAGCGTAGATCCCCCAGGGGGCCTGAACACTGAAGCTTTCTTT. Protein sequence: CASSVDPPGGLNTEAFF. Based on the CDR3 plus reference TRBV9 and TRBJ1-1, the full variable domain is DSGVTQTPKHLITATGQRVTLRCSPRSGDLSVYWYQQSLDQGLQFLIQYYNGEERAKGNILERFSAQQFPDLHSELNLSSLELGDSALYFCASSVDPPGGLNTEAFFGQGTRLTVV.

The chain recombines TRBV5-1 with TRBJ1-4; TRBD1 might be the D (6 bases). Deletions cut 4 bases from V and 7 bases from J, with 14 bases between. The CDR3 is 14 residues long. Germline CDR1 is SGHRS and CDR2 is YFSETQ. The CDR3: CASSPRGGFEKLFF. DNA for the CDR3: TGCGCCAGCAGCCCGCGTGGGGGCTTTGAAAAACTGTTTTTT.

In its sample, this clonotype was seen a few times. V is TRBV2 and J is TRBJ2-7; a possible D gene is TRBD1 (6 bases). Germline V gives CDR1 SNHLY, CDR2 FYNNEI. Trimming cost V 8 bases and J 5 bases, with 13 bases left between them. The CDR3 has 12 amino acids. CDR3 protein: CASSPQGDEQYF. CDR3 nucleotides: TGTGCCAGCTCACCACAGGGAGACGAGCAGTACTTC.

This clonotype was recorded many times. The chain links TRBV6-1 to TRBJ2-7, with 8 bases lining up with TRBD2. Unmatched junction bases numbered 12, after V lost 6 bases and J lost 5 bases. This CDR3 region has 15 residues. Germline CDR1 MNHNS, CDR2 SASEGT. CDR3 DNA sequence: TGTGCCAGCAGCGAACCGGGACTAGTAGAGAACGAGCAGTACTTC. Its protein product is CASSEPGLVENEQYF.

J is TRBJ2-3 and V is TRBV29-1, with D possibly matching TRBD1 (5 bases). Looked up from germline, CDR1 is SQVTM and CDR2 is ANQGSEA. The germline V and J ends were trimmed by 4 bases and 1 base, with 15 bases remaining between them. The CDR3 spans 15 residues. CDR3 sequence (DNA): TGCAGCGTTGTAGCAGGGAAGGTACGCACAGATACGCAGTATTTT. Translated, it gives CSVVAGKVRTDTQYF.